This T cell receptor (beta chain) was retrieved from a study of blood T cell repertoires in COVID-19. Study in general: Sites in the United States, Italy and Spain provided acute and convalescent COVID-19 samples. Sample material is recorded as cDNA or gDNA derived from T cells, B-cell-depleted T cells, or PBMCs.

CDR3 length: 15 amino acids. With 0 bases removed from V and 6 bases from J, the gap between germline ends came to 14 bases. Germline V lookup: CDR1 SEHNR, CDR2 FQNEAQ (reference sequence). Original processing methods: Cell counts per sample came from amplifying reference gene primers. Sequencing was performed with immunoSEQ multiplex PCR; in TCRdb, only in-frame clones are kept and a portion is missing. V and J calls and clone size come straight from that table; D and trimming were deduced from the DNA. The repertoire has about 380,000 clones, more than 65% of them found once; the top ten carry roughly 1.2%. This clone was observed a handful of times.

The V call is TRBV7-9, the J call TRBJ1-2; no clear D. The clonotype comes from a human donor with acute or convalescent COVID-19. The donor label of this sample is uncertain. Sequenced material: peripheral blood. For the CDR3, the DNA is TGTGCCAGCAGCTTAGCCCAAGTAGGCAGCGATGGCTACACCTTC. It encodes CASSLAQVGSDGYTF.